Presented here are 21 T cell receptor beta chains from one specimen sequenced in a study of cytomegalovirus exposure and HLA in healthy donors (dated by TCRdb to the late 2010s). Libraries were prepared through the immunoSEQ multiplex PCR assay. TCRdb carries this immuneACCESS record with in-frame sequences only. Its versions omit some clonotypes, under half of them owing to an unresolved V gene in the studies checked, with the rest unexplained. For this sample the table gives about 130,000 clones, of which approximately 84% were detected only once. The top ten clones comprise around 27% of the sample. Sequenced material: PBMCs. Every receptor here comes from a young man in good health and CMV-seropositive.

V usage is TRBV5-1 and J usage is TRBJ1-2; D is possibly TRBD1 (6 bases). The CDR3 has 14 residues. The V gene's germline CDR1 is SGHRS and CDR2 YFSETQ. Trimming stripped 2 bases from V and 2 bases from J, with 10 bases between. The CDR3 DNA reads TGCGCCAGCAGCTTCCGGGACATGAACTATGGCTACACCTTC. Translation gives CASSFRDMNYGYTF.

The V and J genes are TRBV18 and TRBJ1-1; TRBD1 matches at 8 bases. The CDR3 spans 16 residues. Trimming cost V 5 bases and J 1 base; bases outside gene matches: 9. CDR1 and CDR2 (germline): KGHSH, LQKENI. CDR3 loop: CASSIDQGAWNTEAFF. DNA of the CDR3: TGTGCCAGCTCAATCGACCAGGGGGCCTGGAACACTGAAGCTTTCTTT.

This chain's CDR3 is CASSPDSSSYNEQFF. As DNA, the CDR3 is TGTGCCAGCAGCCCGGACTCGTCCTCCTACAATGAGCAGTTCTTC. The chain is built from TRBV5-6 and TRBJ2-1; weak D call: TRBD2 (5 bases). Germline V gives CDR1 SGHDT, CDR2 YYEEEE. This CDR3 is 15 amino acids long. Trimming left V 4 bases short and J 0 bases short, with 11 bases between.

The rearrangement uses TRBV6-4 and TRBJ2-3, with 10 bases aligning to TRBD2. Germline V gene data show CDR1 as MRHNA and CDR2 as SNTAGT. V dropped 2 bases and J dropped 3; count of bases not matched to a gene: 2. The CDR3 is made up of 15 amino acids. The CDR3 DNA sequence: TGTGCCAGCAGTGACCAAGCGGGAGGGACAGATACGCAGTATTTT. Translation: CASSDQAGGTDTQYF.

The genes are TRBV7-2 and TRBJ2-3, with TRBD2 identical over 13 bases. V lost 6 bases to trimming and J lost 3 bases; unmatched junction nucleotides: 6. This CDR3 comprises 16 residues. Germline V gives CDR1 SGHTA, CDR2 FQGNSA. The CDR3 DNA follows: TGTGCCAGCAGAACCGGGACTAGCGGGATGACAGATACGCAGTATTTT. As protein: CASRTGTSGMTDTQYF.

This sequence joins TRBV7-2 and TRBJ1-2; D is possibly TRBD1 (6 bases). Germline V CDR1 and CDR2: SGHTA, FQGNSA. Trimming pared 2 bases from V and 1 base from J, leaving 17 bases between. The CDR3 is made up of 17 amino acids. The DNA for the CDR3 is TGTGCCAGCAGCTTAAGAAGAGGGGGGGGTGATAACTATGGCTACACCTTC. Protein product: CASSLRRGGGDNYGYTF.

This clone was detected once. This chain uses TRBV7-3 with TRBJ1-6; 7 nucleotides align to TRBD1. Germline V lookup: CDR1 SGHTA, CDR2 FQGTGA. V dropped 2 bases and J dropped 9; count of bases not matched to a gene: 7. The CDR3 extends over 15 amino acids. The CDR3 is CASSLEDRPGSPLHF. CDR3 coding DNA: TGTGCCAGCAGCTTAGAGGACAGGCCCGGTTCACCCCTCCACTTT.

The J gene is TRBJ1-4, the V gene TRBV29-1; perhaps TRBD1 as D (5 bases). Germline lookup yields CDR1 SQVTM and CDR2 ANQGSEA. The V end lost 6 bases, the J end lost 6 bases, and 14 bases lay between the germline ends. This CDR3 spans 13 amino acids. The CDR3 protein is CSVRDGGDEKLFF. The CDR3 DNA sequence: TGCAGCGTCCGGGACGGGGGGGATGAAAAACTGTTTTTT.

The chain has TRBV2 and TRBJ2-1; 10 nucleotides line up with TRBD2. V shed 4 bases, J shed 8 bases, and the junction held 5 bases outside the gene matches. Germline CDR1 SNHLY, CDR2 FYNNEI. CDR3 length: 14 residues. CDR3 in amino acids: CASSGSGGWDEQFF. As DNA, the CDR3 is TGTGCCAGCAGTGGTAGCGGGGGGTGGGATGAGCAGTTCTTC.

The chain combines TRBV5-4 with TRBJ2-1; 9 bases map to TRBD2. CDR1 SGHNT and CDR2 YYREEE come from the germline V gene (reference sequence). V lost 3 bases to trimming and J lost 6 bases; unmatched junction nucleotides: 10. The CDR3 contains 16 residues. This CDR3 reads CASSWPVAGDPNEQFF. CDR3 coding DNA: TGTGCCAGCAGCTGGCCAGTAGCGGGGGATCCCAATGAGCAGTTCTTC.

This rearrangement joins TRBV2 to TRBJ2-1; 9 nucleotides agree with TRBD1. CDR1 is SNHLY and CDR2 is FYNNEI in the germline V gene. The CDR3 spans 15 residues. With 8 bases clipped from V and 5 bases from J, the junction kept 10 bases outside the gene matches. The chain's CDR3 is CASHRGDRVHNEQFF. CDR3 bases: TGTGCCAGCCACAGAGGGGACAGGGTCCACAATGAGCAGTTCTTC.

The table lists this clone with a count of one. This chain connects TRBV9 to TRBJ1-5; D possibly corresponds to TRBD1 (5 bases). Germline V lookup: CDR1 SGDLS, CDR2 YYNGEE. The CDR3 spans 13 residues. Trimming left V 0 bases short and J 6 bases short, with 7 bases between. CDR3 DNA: TGTGCCAGCAGCGTAGCTGACAGTCAGCCCCAGCATTTT. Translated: CASSVADSQPQHF.

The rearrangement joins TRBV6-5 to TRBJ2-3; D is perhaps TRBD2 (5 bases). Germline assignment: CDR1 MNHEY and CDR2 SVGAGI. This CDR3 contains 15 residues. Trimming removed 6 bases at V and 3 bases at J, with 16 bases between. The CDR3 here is CASRPSHRRTDTQYF. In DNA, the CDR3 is TGTGCCAGCAGGCCATCCCATAGGAGGACAGATACGCAGTATTTT.

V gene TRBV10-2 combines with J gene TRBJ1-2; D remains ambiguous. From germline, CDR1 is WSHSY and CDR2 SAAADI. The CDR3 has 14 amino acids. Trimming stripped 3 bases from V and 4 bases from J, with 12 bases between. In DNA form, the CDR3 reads TGCGCCAGCAGTGACCACAGAGAACTCTATGGCTACACCTTC. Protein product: CASSDHRELYGYTF.

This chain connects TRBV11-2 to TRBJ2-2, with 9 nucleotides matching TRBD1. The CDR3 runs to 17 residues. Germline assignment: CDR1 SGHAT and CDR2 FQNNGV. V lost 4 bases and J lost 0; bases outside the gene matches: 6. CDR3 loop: CASSSWTGATNTGELFF. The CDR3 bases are TGTGCCAGCAGCTCCTGGACAGGGGCAACGAACACCGGGGAGCTGTTTTTT.

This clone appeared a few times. CDR3 protein: CASSLQGPNEKLFF. The CDR3 nucleotides are TGCGCCAGCAGCTTACAGGGTCCTAATGAAAAACTGTTTTTT. This chain joins TRBV5-1 and TRBJ1-4; tentatively, D is TRBD1 (6 bases). Trimming took 2 bases from V and 3 from J, leaving 8 bases between them. The CDR3 is made up of 14 amino acids. Germline V gives CDR1 SGHRS, CDR2 YFSETQ.

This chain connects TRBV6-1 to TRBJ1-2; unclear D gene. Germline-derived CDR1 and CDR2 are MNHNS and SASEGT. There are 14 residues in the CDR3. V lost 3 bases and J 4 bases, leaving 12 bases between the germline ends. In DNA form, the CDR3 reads TGTGCCAGCAGTGATGGAGGGATCTCCTATGGCTACACCTTC. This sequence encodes CASSDGGISYGYTF.

CDR3 sequence: CAWTSPSGPPGGARSEQYF. DNA of the CDR3: TGTGCCTGGACCTCCCCCTCTGGCCCTCCCGGGGGAGCTAGAAGCGAGCAGTACTTC. This chain connects TRBV30 to TRBJ2-7; TRBD2 is a possible D gene (6 bases). The CDR3 has 19 amino acids. The germline V gene has CDR1 GTSNPN and CDR2 SVGIG (reference sequence). Trimming pared 4 bases from V and 6 bases from J, leaving 34 bases between.

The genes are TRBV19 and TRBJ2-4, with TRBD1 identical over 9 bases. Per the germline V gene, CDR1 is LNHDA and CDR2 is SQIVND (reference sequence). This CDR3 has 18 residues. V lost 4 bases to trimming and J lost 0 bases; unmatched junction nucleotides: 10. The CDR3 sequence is CASSSRDRDTGAKNIQYF. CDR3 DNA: TGTGCCAGTAGTAGCCGGGACAGGGATACGGGAGCCAAAAACATTCAGTACTTC.

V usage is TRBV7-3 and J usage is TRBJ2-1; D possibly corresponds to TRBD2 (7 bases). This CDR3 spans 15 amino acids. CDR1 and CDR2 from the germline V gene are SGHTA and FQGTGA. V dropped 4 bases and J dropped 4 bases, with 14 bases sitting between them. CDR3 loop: CASSSAGAGYNEQFF. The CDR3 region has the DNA TGTGCCAGCAGCTCGGCGGGGGCGGGGTACAATGAGCAGTTCTTC.

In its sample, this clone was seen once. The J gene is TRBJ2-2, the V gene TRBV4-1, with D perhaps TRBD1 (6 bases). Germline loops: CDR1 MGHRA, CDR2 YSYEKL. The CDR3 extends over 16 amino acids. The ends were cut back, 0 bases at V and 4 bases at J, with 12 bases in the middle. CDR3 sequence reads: CASSQEVDRSTGELFF. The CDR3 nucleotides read TGCGCCAGCAGCCAAGAGGTCGACAGGTCCACCGGGGAGCTGTTTTTT.